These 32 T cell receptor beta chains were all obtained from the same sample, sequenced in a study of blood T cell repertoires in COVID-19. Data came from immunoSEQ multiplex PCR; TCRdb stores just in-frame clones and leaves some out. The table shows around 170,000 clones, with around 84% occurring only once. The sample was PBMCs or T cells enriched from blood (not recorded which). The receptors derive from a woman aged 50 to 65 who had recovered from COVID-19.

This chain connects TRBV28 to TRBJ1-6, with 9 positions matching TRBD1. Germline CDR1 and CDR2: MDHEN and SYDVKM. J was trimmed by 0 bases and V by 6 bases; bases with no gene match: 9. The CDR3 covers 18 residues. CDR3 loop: CASRLNRGPSSYNSPLHF. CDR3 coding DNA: TGTGCCAGCAGGTTAAACAGGGGGCCGAGCTCCTATAATTCACCCCTCCACTTT.

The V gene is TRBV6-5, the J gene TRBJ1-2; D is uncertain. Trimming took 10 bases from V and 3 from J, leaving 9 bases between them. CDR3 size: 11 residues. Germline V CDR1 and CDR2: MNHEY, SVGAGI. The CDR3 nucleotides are TGTGCCACGTCCGGGTACTATGGCTACACCTTC. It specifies CATSGYYGYTF.

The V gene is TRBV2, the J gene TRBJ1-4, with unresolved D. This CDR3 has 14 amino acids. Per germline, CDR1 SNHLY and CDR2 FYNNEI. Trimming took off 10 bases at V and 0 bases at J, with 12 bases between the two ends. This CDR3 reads CATSPGSTNEKLFF. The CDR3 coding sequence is TGTGCCACCTCACCGGGGTCAACTAATGAAAAACTGTTTTTT. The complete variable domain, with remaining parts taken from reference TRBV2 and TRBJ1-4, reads EPEVTQTPSHQVTQMGQEVILRCVPISNHLYFYWYRQILGQKVEFLVSFYNNEISEKSEIFDDQFSVERPDGSNFTLKIRSTKLEDSAMYFCATSPGSTNEKLFFGSGTQLSVL.

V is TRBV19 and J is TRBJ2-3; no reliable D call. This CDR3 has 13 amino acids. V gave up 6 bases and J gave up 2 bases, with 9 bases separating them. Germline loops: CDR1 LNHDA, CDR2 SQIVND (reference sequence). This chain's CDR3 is CASRSENTDTQYF. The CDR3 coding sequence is TGTGCCAGTAGAAGCGAGAACACAGATACGCAGTATTTT.

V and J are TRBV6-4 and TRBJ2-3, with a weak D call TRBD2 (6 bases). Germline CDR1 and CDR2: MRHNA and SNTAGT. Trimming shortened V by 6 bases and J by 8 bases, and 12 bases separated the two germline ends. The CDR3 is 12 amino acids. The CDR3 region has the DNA TGTGCCAGCAGCCCCCGGAGGGGTACGCAGTATTTT. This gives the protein CASSPRRGTQYF.

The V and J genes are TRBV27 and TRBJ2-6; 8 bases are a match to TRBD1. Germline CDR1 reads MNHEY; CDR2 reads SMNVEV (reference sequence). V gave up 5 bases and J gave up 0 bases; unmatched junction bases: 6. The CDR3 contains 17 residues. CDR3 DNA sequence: TGTGCCAGCAGTAGGACAGGGACTCCCTCTGGGGCCAACGTCCTGACTTTC. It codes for CASSRTGTPSGANVLTF.

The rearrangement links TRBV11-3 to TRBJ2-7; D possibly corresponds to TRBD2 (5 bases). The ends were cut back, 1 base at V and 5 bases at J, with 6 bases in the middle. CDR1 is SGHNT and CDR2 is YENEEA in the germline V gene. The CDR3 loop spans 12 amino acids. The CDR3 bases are TGTGCCAGCAGCTTAGTAGCGCACGAGCAGTACTTC. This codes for CASSLVAHEQYF.

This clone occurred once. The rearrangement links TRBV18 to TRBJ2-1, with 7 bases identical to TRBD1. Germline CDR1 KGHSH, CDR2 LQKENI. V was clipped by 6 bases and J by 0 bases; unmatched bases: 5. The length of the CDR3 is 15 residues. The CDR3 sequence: CASSLTGSSYNEQFF. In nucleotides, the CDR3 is TGTGCCAGCTCGCTGACAGGGAGCTCCTACAATGAGCAGTTCTTC.

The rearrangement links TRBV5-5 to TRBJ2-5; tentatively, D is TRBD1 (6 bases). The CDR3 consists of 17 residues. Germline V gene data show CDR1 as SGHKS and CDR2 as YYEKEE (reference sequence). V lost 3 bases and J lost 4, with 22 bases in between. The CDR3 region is CASSSITTGYFRETQYF. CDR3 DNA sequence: TGTGCCAGCAGCTCCATAACCACAGGGTATTTCAGAGAGACCCAGTACTTC.

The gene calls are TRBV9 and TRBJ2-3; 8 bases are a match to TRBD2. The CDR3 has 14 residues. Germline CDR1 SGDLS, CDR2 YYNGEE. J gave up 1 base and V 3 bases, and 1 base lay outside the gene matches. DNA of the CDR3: TGTGCCAGCAGCGGTAGCGGGGGCACAGATACGCAGTATTTT. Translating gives CASSGSGGTDTQYF. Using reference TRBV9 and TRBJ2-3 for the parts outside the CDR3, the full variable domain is DSGVTQTPKHLITATGQRVTLRCSPRSGDLSVYWYQQSLDQGLQFLIQYYNGEERAKGNILERFSAQQFPDLHSELNLSSLELGDSALYFCASSGSGGTDTQYFGPGTRLTVL.

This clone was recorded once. For the CDR3, the DNA is TGTGCCACCAGTGACCCTAGGGGTCTTACTGCAACTAATGAAAAACTGTTTTTT. Amino acid sequence: CATSDPRGLTATNEKLFF. The rearrangement joins TRBV24-1 to TRBJ1-4; maybe TRBD1 (5 bases). This CDR3 region has 18 residues. Trimming cost V 4 bases and J 0 bases, with 17 bases left between them. The germline gives CDR1 KGHDR, CDR2 SFDVKD.

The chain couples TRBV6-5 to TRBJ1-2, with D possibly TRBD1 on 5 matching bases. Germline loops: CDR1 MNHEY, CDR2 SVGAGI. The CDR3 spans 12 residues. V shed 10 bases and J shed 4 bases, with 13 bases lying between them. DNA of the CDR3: TGTGCCATCGGCGGGACTTTCTATGGCTACACCTTC. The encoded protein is CAIGGTFYGYTF.

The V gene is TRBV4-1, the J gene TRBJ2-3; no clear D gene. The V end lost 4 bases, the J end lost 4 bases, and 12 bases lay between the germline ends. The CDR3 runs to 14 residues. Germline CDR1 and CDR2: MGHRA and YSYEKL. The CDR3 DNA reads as TGCGCCAGCAGCCCCGGAGAGGTTTCAGATACGCAGTATTTT. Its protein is CASSPGEVSDTQYF.

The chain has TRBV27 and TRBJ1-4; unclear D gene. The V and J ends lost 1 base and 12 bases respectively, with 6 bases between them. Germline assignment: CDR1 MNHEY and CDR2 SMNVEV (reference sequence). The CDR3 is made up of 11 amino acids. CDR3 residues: CASSLYGELFF. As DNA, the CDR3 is TGTGCCAGCAGTTTATACGGGGAACTGTTTTTT.

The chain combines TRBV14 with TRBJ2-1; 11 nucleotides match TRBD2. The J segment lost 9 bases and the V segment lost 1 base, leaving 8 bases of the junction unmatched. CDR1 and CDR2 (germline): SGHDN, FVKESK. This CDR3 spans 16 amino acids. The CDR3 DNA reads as TGTGCCAGCAGCCAAGTTTCACTAGCGGGAGTACGTGAGCAGTTCTTC. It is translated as CASSQVSLAGVREQFF. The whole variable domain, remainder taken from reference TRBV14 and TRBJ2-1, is EAGVTQFPSHSVIEKGQTVTLRCDPISGHDNLYWYRRVMGKEIKFLLHFVKESKQDESGMPNNRFLAERTGGTYSTLKVQPAELEDSGVYFCASSQVSLAGVREQFFGPGTRLTVL.

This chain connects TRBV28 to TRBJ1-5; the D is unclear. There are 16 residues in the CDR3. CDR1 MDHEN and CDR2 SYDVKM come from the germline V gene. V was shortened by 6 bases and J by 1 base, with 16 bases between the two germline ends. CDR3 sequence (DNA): TGTGCCAGCAGGTACCTCCCGGGAATGAGCAATCAGCCCCAGCATTTT. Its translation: CASRYLPGMSNQPQHF.

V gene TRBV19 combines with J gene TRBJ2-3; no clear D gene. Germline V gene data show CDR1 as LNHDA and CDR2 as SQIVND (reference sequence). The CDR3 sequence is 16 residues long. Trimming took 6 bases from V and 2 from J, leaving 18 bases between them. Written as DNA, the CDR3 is TGTGCCAGTAGAATGACTTTCGTGGCGAACACAGATACGCAGTATTTT. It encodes CASRMTFVANTDTQYF.

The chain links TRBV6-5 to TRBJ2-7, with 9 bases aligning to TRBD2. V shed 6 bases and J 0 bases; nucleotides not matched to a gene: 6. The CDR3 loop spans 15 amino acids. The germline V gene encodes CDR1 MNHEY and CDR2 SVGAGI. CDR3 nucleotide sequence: TGTGCCAGCAGCATAGCGGGAGCGAGCTCCTACGAGCAGTACTTC. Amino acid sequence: CASSIAGASSYEQYF.

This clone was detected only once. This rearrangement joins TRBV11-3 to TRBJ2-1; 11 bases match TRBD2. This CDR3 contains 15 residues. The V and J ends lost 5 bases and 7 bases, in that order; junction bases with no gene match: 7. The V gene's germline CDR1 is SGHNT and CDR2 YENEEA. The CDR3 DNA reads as TGTGCCAGCAGCGACACTAGCGGGAGAAAAAATGAGCAGTTCTTC. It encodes CASSDTSGRKNEQFF.

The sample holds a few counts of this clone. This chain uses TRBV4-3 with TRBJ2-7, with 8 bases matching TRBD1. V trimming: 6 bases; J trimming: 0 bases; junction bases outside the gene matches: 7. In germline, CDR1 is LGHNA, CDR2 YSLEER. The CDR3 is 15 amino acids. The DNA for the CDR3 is TGCGCCAGCAGGACCGGGACAGGTTACTCCTACGAGCAGTACTTC. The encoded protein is CASRTGTGYSYEQYF.

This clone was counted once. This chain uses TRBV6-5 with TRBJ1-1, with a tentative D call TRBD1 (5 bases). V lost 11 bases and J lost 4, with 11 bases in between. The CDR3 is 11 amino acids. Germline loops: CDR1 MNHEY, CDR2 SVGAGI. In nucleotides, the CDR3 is TGTGCCGCTCGGGGGGGCACTGAAGCTTTCTTT. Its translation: CAARGGTEAFF.

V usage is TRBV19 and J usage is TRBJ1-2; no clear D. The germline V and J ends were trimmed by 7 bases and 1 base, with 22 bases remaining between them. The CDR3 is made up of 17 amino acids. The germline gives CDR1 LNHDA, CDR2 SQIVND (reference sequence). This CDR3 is CASNPRRSPGYNYGYTF. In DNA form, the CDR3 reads TGTGCCAGTAACCCCCGCCGTTCTCCGGGGTATAACTATGGCTACACCTTC.

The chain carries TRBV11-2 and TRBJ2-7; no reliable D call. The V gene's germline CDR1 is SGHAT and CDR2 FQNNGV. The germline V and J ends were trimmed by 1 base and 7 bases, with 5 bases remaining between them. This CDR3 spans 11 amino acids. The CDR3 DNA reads TGTGCCAGCAGCTTAGCGAGTGAGCAGTACTTC. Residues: CASSLASEQYF.

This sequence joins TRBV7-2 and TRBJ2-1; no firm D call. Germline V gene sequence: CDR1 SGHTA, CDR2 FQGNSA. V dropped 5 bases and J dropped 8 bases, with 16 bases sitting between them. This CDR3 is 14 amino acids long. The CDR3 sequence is CASSLSGFRYEQFF. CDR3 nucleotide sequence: TGTGCCAGCAGCCTATCGGGTTTTAGGTATGAGCAGTTCTTC.

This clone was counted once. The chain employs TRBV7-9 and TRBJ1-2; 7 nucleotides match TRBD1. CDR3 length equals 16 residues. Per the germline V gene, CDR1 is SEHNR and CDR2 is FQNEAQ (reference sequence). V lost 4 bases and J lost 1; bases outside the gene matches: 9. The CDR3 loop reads CASSWGQTILNYGYTF. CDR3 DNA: TGTGCCAGCAGCTGGGGACAGACTATTCTTAACTATGGCTACACCTTC.

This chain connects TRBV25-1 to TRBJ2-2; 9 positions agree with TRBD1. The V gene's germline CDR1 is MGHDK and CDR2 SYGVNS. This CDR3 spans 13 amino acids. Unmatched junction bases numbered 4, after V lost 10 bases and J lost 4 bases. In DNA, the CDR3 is TGTGCCACCGGACAGGGGAGCACCGGGGAGCTGTTTTTT. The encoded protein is CATGQGSTGELFF.

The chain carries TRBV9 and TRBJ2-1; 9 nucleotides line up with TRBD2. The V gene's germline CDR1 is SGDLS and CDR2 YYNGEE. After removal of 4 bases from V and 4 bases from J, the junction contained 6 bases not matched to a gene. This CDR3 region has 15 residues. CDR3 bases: TGTGCCAGCAGCTCGACTAGCGGACTTTACAATGAGCAGTTCTTC. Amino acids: CASSSTSGLYNEQFF.

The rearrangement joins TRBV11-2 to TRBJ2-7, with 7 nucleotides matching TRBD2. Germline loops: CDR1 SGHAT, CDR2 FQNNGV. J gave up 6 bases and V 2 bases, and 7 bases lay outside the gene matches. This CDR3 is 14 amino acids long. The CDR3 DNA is TGTGCCAGCAGCTTATTCGGGGGAGGGGCCGAGCAGTACTTC. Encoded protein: CASSLFGGGAEQYF.

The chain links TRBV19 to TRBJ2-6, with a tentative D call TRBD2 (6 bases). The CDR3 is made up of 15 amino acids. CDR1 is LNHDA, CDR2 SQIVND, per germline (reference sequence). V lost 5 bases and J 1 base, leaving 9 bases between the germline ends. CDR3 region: CASSPGTSGANVLTF. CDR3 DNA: TGTGCCAGTAGTCCGGGGACTTCTGGGGCCAACGTCCTGACTTTC.

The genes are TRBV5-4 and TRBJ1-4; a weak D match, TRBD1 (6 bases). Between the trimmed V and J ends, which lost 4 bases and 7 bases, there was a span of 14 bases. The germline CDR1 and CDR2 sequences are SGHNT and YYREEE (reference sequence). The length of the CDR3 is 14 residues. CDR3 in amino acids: CASSHDRSPEKLFF. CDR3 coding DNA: TGTGCCAGCAGCCACGACAGGAGCCCTGAAAAACTGTTTTTT.

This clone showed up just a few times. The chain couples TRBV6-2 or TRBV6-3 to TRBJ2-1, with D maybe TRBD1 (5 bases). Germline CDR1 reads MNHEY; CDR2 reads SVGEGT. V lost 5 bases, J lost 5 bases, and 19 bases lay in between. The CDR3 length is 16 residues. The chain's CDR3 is CASSDLGALLNNEQFF. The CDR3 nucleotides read TGTGCCAGCAGTGACCTAGGGGCCCTTTTAAACAATGAGCAGTTCTTC.

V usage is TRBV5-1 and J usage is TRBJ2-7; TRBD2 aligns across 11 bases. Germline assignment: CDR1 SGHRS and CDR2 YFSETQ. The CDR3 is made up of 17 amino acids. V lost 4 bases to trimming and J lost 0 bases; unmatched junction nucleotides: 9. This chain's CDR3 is CASSEVPGLAASYEQYF. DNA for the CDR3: TGCGCCAGCAGCGAGGTTCCGGGACTAGCGGCCTCCTACGAGCAGTACTTC.